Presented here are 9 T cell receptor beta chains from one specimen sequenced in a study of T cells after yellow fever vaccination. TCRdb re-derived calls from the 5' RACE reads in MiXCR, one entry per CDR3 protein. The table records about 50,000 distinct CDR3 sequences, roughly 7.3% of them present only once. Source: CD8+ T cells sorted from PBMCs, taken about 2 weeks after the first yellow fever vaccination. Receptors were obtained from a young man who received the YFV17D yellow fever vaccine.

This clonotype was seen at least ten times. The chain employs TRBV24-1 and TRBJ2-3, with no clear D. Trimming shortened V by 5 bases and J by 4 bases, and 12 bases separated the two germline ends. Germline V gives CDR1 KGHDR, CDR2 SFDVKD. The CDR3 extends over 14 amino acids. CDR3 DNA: TGTGCCACCAGTGTCCCTCCCCCTCCAGATACGCAGTATTTT. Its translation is CATSVPPPPDTQYF.

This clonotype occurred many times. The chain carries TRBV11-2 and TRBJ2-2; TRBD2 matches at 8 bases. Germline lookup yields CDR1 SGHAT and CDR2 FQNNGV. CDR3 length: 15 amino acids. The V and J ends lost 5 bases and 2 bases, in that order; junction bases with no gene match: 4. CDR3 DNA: TGTGCCAGCAGCCTATGGACTAGCAACACCGGGGAGCTGTTTTTT. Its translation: CASSLWTSNTGELFF.

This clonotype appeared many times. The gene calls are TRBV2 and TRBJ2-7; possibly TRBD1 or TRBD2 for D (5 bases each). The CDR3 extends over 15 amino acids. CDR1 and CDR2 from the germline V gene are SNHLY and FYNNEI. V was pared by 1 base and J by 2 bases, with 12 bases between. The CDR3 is CASSEEGTPTYEQYF. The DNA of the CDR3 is TGTGCCAGCAGTGAAGAAGGGACCCCGACCTACGAGCAGTACTTC. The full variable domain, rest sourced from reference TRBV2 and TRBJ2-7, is EPEVTQTPSHQVTQMGQEVILRCVPISNHLYFYWYRQILGQKVEFLVSFYNNEISEKSEIFDDQFSVERPDGSNFTLKIRSTKLEDSAMYFCASSEEGTPTYEQYFGPGTRLTVT.

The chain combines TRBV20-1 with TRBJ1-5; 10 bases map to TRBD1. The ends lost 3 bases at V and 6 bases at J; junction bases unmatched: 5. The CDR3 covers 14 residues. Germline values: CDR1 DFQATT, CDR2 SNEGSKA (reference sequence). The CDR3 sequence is CSARGQGRGQPQHF. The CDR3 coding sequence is TGCAGTGCTAGGGGACAGGGGAGAGGTCAGCCCCAGCATTTT.

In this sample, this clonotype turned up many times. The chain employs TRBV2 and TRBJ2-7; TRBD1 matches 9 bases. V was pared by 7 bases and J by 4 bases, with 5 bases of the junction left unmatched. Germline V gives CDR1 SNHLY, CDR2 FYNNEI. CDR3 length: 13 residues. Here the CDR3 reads CASNGQGRYEQYF. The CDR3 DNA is TGTGCCAGCAACGGACAGGGGAGGTACGAGCAGTACTTC.

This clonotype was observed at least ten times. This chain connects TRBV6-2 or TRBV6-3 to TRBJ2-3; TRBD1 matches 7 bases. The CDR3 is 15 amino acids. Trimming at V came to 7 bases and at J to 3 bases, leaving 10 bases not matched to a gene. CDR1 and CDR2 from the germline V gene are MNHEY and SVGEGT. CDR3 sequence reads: CASKKTGFLTDTQYF. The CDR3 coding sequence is TGTGCCAGCAAAAAGACAGGGTTCCTGACAGATACGCAGTATTTT.

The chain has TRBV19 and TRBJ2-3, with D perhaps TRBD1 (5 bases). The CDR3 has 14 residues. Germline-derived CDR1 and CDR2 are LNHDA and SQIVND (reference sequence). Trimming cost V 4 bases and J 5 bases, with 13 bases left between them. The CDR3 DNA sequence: TGTGCCAGTAGTAAGAAAGGGGATATAGATACGCAGTATTTT. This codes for CASSKKGDIDTQYF.

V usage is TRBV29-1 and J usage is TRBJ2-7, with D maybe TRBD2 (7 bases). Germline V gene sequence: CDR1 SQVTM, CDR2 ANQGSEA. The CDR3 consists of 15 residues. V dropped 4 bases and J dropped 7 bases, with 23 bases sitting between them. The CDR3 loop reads CSVALRGGPSGEQYF. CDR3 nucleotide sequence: TGCAGCGTTGCCCTGAGGGGGGGGCCCTCGGGGGAGCAGTACTTC.

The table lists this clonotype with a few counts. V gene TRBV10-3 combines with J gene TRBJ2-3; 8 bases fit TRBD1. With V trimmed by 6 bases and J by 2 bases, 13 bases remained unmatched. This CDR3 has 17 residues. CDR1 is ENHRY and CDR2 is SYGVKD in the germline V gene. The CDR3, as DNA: TGTGCCATCAGGGAAAACGCGGGACAGGCATACACAGATACGCAGTATTTT. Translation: CAIRENAGQAYTDTQYF.